The T cell receptor (beta chain) described here comes from a study of shared clonotypes between healthy human individuals. Findings of the study overall: Incomplete sequencing of sorted subsets was indicated by rarefaction despite large depth. The sharing of 4.5% to 5.5% of naive CD4 clonotypes was seen across a few donors. Clonotypes which were not shared had lower generation probabilities than clonotypes that all four donors shared. An anticipated effect of sequencing depth on clonotype sharing among donors was recognized.

This table comes from immunoSEQ multiplex PCR, and its TCRdb copy is limited to in-frame clones, with some not included. The sample shows over a million clones, approximately 97% of them seen only once. About this clone itself: Its specificity is not known.

With 0 bases removed from V and 3 bases from J, the gap between germline ends came to 16 bases. The CDR3 length is 16 residues. Germline loops: CDR1 SGHRS, CDR2 YFSETQ. This sequence joins TRBV5-1 and TRBJ2-7; tentative D call: TRBD1 (6 bases). This TCR was recovered from a man aged 30-40 years in good health. Material: naive CD4+ T cells sorted from blood. Subset described: CD45RA+ positively selected. CDR3 nucleotides: TGCGCCAGCAGCTTGGCCAGACAGGCGCTAGGCTACGAGCAGTACTTC. Amino acids: CASSLARQALGYEQYF.